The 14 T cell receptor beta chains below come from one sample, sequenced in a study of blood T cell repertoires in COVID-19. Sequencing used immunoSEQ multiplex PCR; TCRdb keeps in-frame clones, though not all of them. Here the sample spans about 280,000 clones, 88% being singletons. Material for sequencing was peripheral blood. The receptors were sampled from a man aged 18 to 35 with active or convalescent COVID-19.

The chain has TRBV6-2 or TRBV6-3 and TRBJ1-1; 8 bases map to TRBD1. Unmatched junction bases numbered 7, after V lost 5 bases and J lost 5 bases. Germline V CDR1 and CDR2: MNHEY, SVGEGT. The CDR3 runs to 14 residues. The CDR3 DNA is TGTGCCAGCAGTACCCCAACAGGGGGGACTGAAGCTTTCTTT. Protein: CASSTPTGGTEAFF.

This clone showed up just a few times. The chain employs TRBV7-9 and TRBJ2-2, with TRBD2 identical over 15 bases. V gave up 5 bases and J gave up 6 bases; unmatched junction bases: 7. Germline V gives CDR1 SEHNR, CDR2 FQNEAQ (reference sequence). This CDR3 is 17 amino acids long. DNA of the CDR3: TGTGCCAGCAGCGACGGACTAGCGGGGGGGCTTGCCGGGGAGCTGTTTTTT. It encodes CASSDGLAGGLAGELFF. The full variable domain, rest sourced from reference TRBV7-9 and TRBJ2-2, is DTGVSQNPRHKITKRGQNVTFRCDPISEHNRLYWYRQTLGQGPEFLTYFQNEAQLEKSRLLSDRFSAERPKGSFSTLEIQRTEQGDSAMYLCASSDGLAGGLAGELFFGEGSRLTVL.

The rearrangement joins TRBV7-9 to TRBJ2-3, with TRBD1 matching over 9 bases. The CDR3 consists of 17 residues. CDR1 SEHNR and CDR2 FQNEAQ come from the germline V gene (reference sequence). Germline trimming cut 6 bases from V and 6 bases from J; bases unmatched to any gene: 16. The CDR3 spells CASRFKEAPGQGDTQYF. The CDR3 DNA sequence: TGTGCCAGCAGATTTAAGGAGGCGCCCGGACAGGGGGATACGCAGTATTTT.

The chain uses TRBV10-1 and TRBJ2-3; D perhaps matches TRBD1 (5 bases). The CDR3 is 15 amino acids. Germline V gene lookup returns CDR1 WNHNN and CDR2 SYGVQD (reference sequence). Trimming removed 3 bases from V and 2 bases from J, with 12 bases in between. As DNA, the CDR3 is TGCGCCAGCAGTGATTCAGGGCCCCCCACAGATACGCAGTATTTT. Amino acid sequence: CASSDSGPPTDTQYF.

The CDR3 spells CATSDLLGFTGPNTEAFF. DNA of the CDR3: TGTGCCACCAGTGATTTGCTGGGATTTACAGGGCCGAACACTGAAGCTTTCTTT. The gene calls are TRBV24-1 and TRBJ1-1; TRBD1 might be the D (6 bases). The V gene lost 0 bases and the J gene lost 1 base, with 17 bases spanning the gap. The CDR3 consists of 18 residues. Germline assignment: CDR1 KGHDR and CDR2 SFDVKD.

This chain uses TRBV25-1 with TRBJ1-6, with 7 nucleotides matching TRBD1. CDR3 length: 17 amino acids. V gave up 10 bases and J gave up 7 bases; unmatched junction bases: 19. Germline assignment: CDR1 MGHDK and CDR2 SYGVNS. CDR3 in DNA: TGTGCCACAAGCACCGGGACAGAACCTCCTAGGAATTCACCCCTCCACTTT. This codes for CATSTGTEPPRNSPLHF. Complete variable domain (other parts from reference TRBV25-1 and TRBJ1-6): EADIYQTPRYLVIGTGKKITLECSQTMGHDKMYWYQQDPGMELHLIHYSYGVNSTEKGDLSSESTVSRIRTEHFPLTLESARPSHTSQYLCATSTGTEPPRNSPLHFGNGTRLTVT.

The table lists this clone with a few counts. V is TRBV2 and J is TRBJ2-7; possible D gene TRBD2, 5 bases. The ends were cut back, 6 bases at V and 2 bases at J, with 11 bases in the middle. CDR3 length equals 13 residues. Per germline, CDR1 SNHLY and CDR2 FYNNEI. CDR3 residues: CASRDGEPYEQYF. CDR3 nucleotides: TGTGCCAGCAGAGACGGGGAACCCTACGAGCAGTACTTC.

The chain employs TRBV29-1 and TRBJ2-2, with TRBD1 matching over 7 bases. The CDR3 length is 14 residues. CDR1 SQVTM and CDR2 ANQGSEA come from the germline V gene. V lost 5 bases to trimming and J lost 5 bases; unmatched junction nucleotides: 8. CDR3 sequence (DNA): TGCAGCGTTAAAACAGGGGCCGGGACCGGGGAGCTGTTTTTT. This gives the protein CSVKTGAGTGELFF.

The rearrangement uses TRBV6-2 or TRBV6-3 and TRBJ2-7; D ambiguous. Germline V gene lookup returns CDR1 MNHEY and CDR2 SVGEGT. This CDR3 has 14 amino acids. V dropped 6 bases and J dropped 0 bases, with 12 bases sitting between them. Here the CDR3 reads CASSNIGGSYEQYF. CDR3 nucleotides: TGTGCCAGCAGCAACATCGGCGGCTCCTACGAGCAGTACTTC.

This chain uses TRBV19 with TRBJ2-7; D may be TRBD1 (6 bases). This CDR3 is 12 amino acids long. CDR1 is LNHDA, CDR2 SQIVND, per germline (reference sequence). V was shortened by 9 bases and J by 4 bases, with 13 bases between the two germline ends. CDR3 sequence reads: CASRDTRYEQYF. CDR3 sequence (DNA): TGTGCCAGCCGGGACACTCGATACGAGCAGTACTTC.

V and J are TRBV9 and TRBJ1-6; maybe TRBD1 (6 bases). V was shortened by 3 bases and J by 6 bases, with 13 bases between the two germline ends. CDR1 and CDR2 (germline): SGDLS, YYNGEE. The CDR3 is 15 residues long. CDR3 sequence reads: CASSAPGTTNSPLHF. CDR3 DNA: TGTGCCAGCAGCGCTCCCGGGACAACTAATTCACCCCTCCACTTT.

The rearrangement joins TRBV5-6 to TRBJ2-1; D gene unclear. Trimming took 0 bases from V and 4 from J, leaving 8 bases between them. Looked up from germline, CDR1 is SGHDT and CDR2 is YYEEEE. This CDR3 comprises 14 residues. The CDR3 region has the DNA TGTGCCAGCAGCTTGGGACTTGGGTACAATGAGCAGTTCTTC. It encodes CASSLGLGYNEQFF.

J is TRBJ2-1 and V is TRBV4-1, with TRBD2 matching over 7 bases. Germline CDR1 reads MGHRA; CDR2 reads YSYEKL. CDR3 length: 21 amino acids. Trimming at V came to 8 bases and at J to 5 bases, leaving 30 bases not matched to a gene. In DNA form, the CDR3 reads TGCGCCAGCTCCCCAGGGAGGGCCGCGGTAGGCGGGGGAAATACTAACAATGAGCAGTTCTTC. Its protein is CASSPGRAAVGGGNTNNEQFF.

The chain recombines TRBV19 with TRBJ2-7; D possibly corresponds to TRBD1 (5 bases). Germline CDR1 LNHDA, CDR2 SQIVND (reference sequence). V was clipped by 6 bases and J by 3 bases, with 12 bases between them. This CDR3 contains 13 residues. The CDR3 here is CASRQAASYEQYF. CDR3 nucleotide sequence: TGTGCCAGTAGACAGGCTGCGAGCTACGAGCAGTACTTC.